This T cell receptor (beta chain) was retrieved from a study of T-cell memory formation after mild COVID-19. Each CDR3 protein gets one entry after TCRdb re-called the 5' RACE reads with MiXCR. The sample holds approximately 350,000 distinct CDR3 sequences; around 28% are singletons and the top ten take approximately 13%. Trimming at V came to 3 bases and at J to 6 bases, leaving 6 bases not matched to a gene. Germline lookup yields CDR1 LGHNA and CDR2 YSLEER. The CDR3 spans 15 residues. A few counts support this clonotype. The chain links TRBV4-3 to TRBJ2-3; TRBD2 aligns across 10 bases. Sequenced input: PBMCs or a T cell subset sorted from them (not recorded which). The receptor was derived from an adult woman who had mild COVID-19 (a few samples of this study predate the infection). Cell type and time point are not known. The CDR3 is CASSQLAGVADTQYF. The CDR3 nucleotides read TGCGCCAGCAGCCAGCTAGCGGGAGTTGCGGATACGCAGTATTTT.